The clone carrying this T cell receptor (beta chain) was seen a few times. Its antigen is unknown. As for time point: patch test 1, 2 weeks after DPC sensitization. Treatment here: therapeutic diphenylcyclopropenone sensitization with weekly scalp DPC. Within the library, unique molecular identifiers were attached to each individual cDNA molecule. TCRdb re-derived calls from the RACE reads in MiXCR, one entry per CDR3 protein. The repertoire holds 300,000 to 350,000 distinct CDR3 sequences, with approximately 6.9% as singletons. V was trimmed by 0 bases and J by 6 bases, leaving 12 bases between them. This CDR3 contains 14 residues. Germline assignment: CDR1 SGHRS and CDR2 YFSETQ. The data belong to a study of human T cells and chemical hapten exposure. On the study more broadly: Patch testing was performed with 0.01% DPC on the upper back, with reading at 6 days. Study findings and constraints: There was no change with DPC sensitization in TCRs above 1 in 1000 frequency.

The chain couples TRBV5-1 to TRBJ1-2; D possibly corresponds to TRBD1 (6 bases). The receptor comes from a woman between 18 and 30 years old with alopecia areata. Some clones in this sample may be carry-over from other donors' samples. This specimen was whole blood, taken in connection with sensitization to the hapten diphenylcyclopropenone (DPC). The chain's CDR3 is CASSLAQGNDGYTF. The CDR3 nucleotides read TGCGCCAGCAGCTTGGCGCAGGGGAATGATGGCTACACCTTC. Full variable domain (rest looked up from reference TRBV5-1 and TRBJ1-2): KAGVTQTPRYLIKTRGQQVTLSCSPISGHRSVSWYQQTPGQGLQFLFEYFSETQRNKGNFPGRFSGRQFSNSRSEMNVSTLELGDSALYLCASSLAQGNDGYTFGSGTRLTVV.